The 20 T cell receptor beta chains below all came from one sample that was sequenced in a study of cytomegalovirus exposure and HLA in healthy donors. The PCR employed 60 Vbeta primers together with 13 Jbeta primers. Using immunoSEQ multiplex PCR, the repertoire was profiled, and TCRdb retains in-frame clones only, with some absent. The sample includes 150,000 or so clones, approximately 74% of them seen just once. Sequences were obtained from PBMCs. The receptors originated from a male donor in good health and CMV-seronegative.

This clone was counted only a few times. The chain recombines TRBV7-2 with TRBJ2-1; D is perhaps TRBD1 (5 bases). Germline V CDR1 and CDR2: SGHTA, FQGNSA. V gave up 1 base and J gave up 1 base, with 14 bases separating them. The CDR3 has 17 residues. The CDR3 spells CASSLVKGAASYNEQFF. The DNA of the CDR3 is TGTGCCAGCAGCTTAGTCAAAGGGGCGGCTTCCTACAATGAGCAGTTCTTC. Supplemented by reference TRBV7-2 and TRBJ2-1, the full variable domain reads GAGVSQSPSNKVTEKGKDVELRCDPISGHTALYWYRQSLGQGLEFLIYFQGNSAPDKSGLPSDRFSAERTGGSVSTLTIQRTQQEDSAVYLCASSLVKGAASYNEQFFGPGTRLTVL.

This chain connects TRBV7-8 to TRBJ2-5; 11 nucleotides line up with TRBD2. The CDR3 extends over 16 amino acids. The junction had 10 bases not matched to a gene; V was cut back by 5 bases and J by 5 bases. Germline assignment: CDR1 SGHVS and CDR2 FQNEAQ. The CDR3 DNA reads as TGTGCCAGCAGCCAAAGGGCTAGCGGGAGGAGGGAGACCCAGTACTTC. Its protein is CASSQRASGRRETQYF.

Only a few counts were recorded for this clone. The chain is built from TRBV30 and TRBJ2-3, with TRBD2 identical over 12 bases. This CDR3 comprises 14 residues. Trimming cost V 7 bases and J 3 bases; bases outside gene matches: 5. Germline V CDR1 and CDR2: GTSNPN, SVGIG (reference sequence). The CDR3 is CALYTSGRTDTQYF. CDR3 coding DNA: TGTGCCTTATATACTAGCGGGAGGACAGATACGCAGTATTTT.

The V gene is TRBV19, the J gene TRBJ1-2, with TRBD1 matching 8 bases. The V gene's germline CDR1 is LNHDA and CDR2 SQIVND (reference sequence). V lost 5 bases, J lost 8 bases, and 13 bases stayed unmatched. The CDR3 is 15 residues long. The CDR3: CASSVDRVNRYGYTF. Written as DNA, the CDR3 is TGTGCCAGTAGTGTGGACAGGGTGAATCGCTACGGCTACACCTTC.

The rearrangement joins TRBV7-2 to TRBJ1-2; D is ambiguous. The CDR3 has 12 residues. CDR1 and CDR2 (germline): SGHTA, FQGNSA. The germline V and J ends were trimmed by 5 bases and 6 bases, with 10 bases remaining between them. The CDR3 DNA is TGTGCCAGCAGCCCTAGTCTGAATGGCTACACCTTC. Translated, it gives CASSPSLNGYTF.

V is TRBV6-1 and J is TRBJ2-7; 11 bases align to TRBD1. The germline CDR1 and CDR2 sequences are MNHNS and SASEGT. The CDR3 length is 13 residues. V dropped 7 bases and J dropped 3; count of bases not matched to a gene: 2. DNA of the CDR3: TGTGCCAGCATTGGGACAGGGGGCTACGAGCAGTACTTC. Encoded protein: CASIGTGGYEQYF.

In its sample, this clone was seen once. The rearrangement joins TRBV5-4 to TRBJ1-1; 7 bases match TRBD1. There are 16 residues in the CDR3. J gave up 1 base and V 1 base, and 7 bases lay outside the gene matches. Germline V gene data show CDR1 as SGHNT and CDR2 as YYREEE (reference sequence). CDR3 DNA: TGTGCCAGCAGCTTGCCAGGGGGACCTTCGAACACTGAAGCTTTCTTT. Translating gives CASSLPGGPSNTEAFF.

This clone showed up just once. The chain employs TRBV2 and TRBJ2-5, with TRBD2 matching over 7 bases. With V trimmed by 8 bases and J by 5 bases, 11 bases remained unmatched. Germline loops: CDR1 SNHLY, CDR2 FYNNEI. The CDR3 length is 14 residues. CDR3 nucleotides: TGTGCCAGCGAACCAGCGGGGCCTCGGGAGACCCAGTACTTC. It specifies CASEPAGPRETQYF.

The count of this clone is one. A junction end diverges from the germline sequence, so it may reflect a read error. This sequence joins TRBV6-1 and TRBJ2-2, with 7 positions matching TRBD2. Germline assignment: CDR1 MNHNS and CDR2 SASEGT. The CDR3 runs 14 residues. This CDR3 reads CASSASGGTGELLF. The CDR3 coding sequence is TGTGCCAGCAGTGCTAGCGGAGGCACCGGGGAGCTGCTTTTT.

The table lists this clone with a count of one. The chain carries TRBV19 and TRBJ2-7; 9 nucleotides match TRBD1. Germline V gene sequence: CDR1 LNHDA, CDR2 SQIVND (reference sequence). J was trimmed by 2 bases and V by 10 bases; bases with no gene match: 9. The CDR3 has 14 residues. CDR3 sequence reads: CATSPGQGPYEQYF. In DNA form, the CDR3 reads TGTGCCACTTCGCCGGGACAGGGTCCCTACGAGCAGTACTTC.

The rearrangement links TRBV7-8 to TRBJ2-2; D is perhaps TRBD1 (5 bases). The CDR3 spans 17 residues. Germline CDR1 SGHVS, CDR2 FQNEAQ. Trimming removed 0 bases from V and 0 bases from J, with 11 bases in between. The CDR3 is CASSLARQGANTGELFF. CDR3 coding DNA: TGTGCCAGCAGCTTAGCCCGTCAGGGCGCGAACACCGGGGAGCTGTTTTTT.

The chain employs TRBV11-2 and TRBJ2-1; perhaps TRBD1 as D (6 bases). Trimming cost V 7 bases and J 7 bases, with 17 bases left between them. Germline V gene sequence: CDR1 SGHAT, CDR2 FQNNGV. This CDR3 is 14 amino acids long. The CDR3 sequence is CASTHARGGNEQFF. CDR3 nucleotides: TGTGCCAGCACCCATGCCAGGGGTGGGAATGAGCAGTTCTTC.

This chain joins TRBV29-1 and TRBJ2-7; TRBD2 matches at 7 bases. There are 14 residues in the CDR3. CDR1 SQVTM and CDR2 ANQGSEA come from the germline V gene. The ends lost 7 bases at V and 4 bases at J; junction bases unmatched: 13. CDR3 sequence: CSATHARGVYEQYF. The CDR3 DNA is TGCAGCGCCACACACGCCCGGGGGGTGTACGAGCAGTACTTC.

This clone was counted a few times. The J gene is TRBJ2-2, the V gene TRBV4-3; D is possibly TRBD1 (6 bases). Germline lookup yields CDR1 LGHNA and CDR2 YSLEER. This CDR3 is built from 15 residues. Between the trimmed V and J ends, which lost 0 bases and 3 bases, there was a span of 8 bases. The CDR3 reads CASSQETGYTGELFF. CDR3 coding DNA: TGCGCCAGCAGCCAAGAAACAGGGTACACCGGGGAGCTGTTTTTT.

Here the CDR3 DNA reads TGTGCCAGCAGTTACTCAACAGGGGGGAGCAATCAGCCCCAGCATTTT. This translates into CASSYSTGGSNQPQHF. The chain combines TRBV6-6 with TRBJ1-5, with 8 bases lining up with TRBD1. The CDR3 runs to 16 residues. V lost 0 bases to trimming and J lost 1 base; unmatched junction nucleotides: 2. The germline CDR1 and CDR2 sequences are MNHNY and SVGAGI (reference sequence).

This clone was picked up one time. The chain combines TRBV28 with TRBJ2-7; 7 nucleotides align to TRBD1. The junction had 8 bases not matched to a gene; V was cut back by 6 bases and J by 0 bases. CDR3 size: 15 residues. The V gene's germline CDR1 is MDHEN and CDR2 SYDVKM. CDR3 sequence (DNA): TGTGCCAGCAGGGCCCCCGGGACAGCCTCCTACGAGCAGTACTTC. Its translation: CASRAPGTASYEQYF.

This sequence joins TRBV7-2 and TRBJ2-4, with 7 bases aligning to TRBD1. The length of the CDR3 is 18 residues. Unmatched junction bases numbered 11, after V lost 3 bases and J lost 0 bases. Germline assignment: CDR1 SGHTA and CDR2 FQGNSA. The CDR3 here is CASSFPPGQPLAKNIQYF. CDR3 nucleotide sequence: TGTGCCAGCAGCTTCCCACCGGGACAGCCCCTAGCCAAAAACATTCAGTACTTC.

The chain links TRBV6-4 to TRBJ2-5; the match to TRBD2 covers 14 bases. The germline V gene encodes CDR1 MRHNA and CDR2 SNTAGT. Trimming took 4 bases from V and 1 from J; bases not matched to a gene: 8. The CDR3 loop spans 18 amino acids. The CDR3 bases are TGTGCCAGCAGTGGCCCGGGACTAGCGGGGGACCCCCAAGAGACCCAGTACTTC. Translated, it gives CASSGPGLAGDPQETQYF.

This clone was counted between two and nine times. This chain connects TRBV5-1 to TRBJ2-3; TRBD2 matches 9 bases. The germline CDR1 and CDR2 sequences are SGHRS and YFSETQ. CDR3 size: 16 residues. J was trimmed by 1 base and V by 4 bases; bases with no gene match: 7. This CDR3 reads CASSRLAATGTDTQYF. CDR3 nucleotide sequence: TGCGCCAGCAGCCGACTAGCGGCAACGGGCACAGATACGCAGTATTTT.

V usage is TRBV9 and J usage is TRBJ2-3; the match to TRBD1 covers 8 bases. Germline CDR1 and CDR2: SGDLS and YYNGEE. CDR3 size: 15 residues. V lost 3 bases, J lost 4 bases, and 7 bases stayed unmatched. CDR3 bases: TGTGCCAGCAGCGCGGGACAGGCGGCGTCAGATACGCAGTATTTT. Amino acid sequence: CASSAGQAASDTQYF.